This is a list of T cell receptor beta chains from one sample in a study of control samples from healthy donors and cancer patients. Repertoires were generated with immunoSEQ multiplex PCR, while TCRdb's copy carries only in-frame clones and drops some. This repertoire shows 100,000 to 150,000 clones, 92% found once; its top ten account for approximately 2.2%. The sequenced sample was blood. Receptors were obtained from a woman aged 45-59 years in good health. Both conserved end residues are part of each CDR3. A D gene is named only where the DNA matches it firmly. The size entry is marked missing in some rows and otherwise reads once, few, many or a size class.

.	TRBV5-1	TRBJ2-3	.	TGCGCCAGCAGCTTGGTTCGGCGCGAGACCCCAGATACGCAGTATTTT	CASSLVRRETPDTQYF
TRBD2	TRBV6-2/TRBV6-3	TRBJ2-3	.	TGTGCCAGCAGTTACTCGATCGCGGGAGGTCCCACAGATACGCAGTATTTT	CASSYSIAGGPTDTQYF
TRBD1	TRBV7-7	TRBJ2-5	.	TGTGCTAGCAGCCCACTTCCGGGACAGGGGAAACAGACCCAGTACTTC	CASSPLPGQGKQTQYF
.	TRBV7-8	TRBJ1-1	.	TGTGCCAGCAGCTTAGGAGGGCCGAACACTGAAGCTTTCTTT	CASSLGGPNTEAFF
.	TRBV7-2	TRBJ1-2	.	TGTGCCAGCAGCTTACGGTCAGGGCCCCCTTATGGCTACACCTTC	CASSLRSGPPYGYTF
.	TRBV5-6	TRBJ2-3	once	TGTGCCAGCAGCTTGGCCCTCAAGCGGCTTAGCACAGATACGCAGTATTTT	CASSLALKRLSTDTQYF
.	TRBV2	TRBJ2-3	.	TGTGCCACCAATGCGGAACTCACAGATACGCAGTATTTT	CATNAELTDTQYF
.	TRBV2	TRBJ2-7	.	TGTGCCAGCAGTGAATTGGCGTGGAACGAGCAGTACTTC	CASSELAWNEQYF
TRBD1	TRBV7-9	TRBJ1-3	.	TGTGCCAGCAGCTTGGGGACAGGGCTCTCTGGAAACACCATATATTTT	CASSLGTGLSGNTIYF
.	TRBV19	TRBJ1-1	.	TGTGCCAGTAGTATTAGCAGGGACACTGAAGCTTTCTTT	CASSISRDTEAFF
.	TRBV6-6	TRBJ1-5	.	TGTGCCAGCAGTTACTCACGTAGGAGCAATCAGCCCCAGCATTTT	CASSYSRRSNQPQHF
.	TRBV6-5	TRBJ2-1	.	TGTGCCAGCAGGTATCTAGCCCACACCCACAATGAGCAGTTCTTC	CASRYLAHTHNEQFF
.	TRBV29-1	TRBJ1-2	.	TGCAGCGTTGATCAGGGTAGTAACTATGGCTACACCTTC	CSVDQGSNYGYTF
.	TRBV6-6	TRBJ1-1	.	TGTGCCAGCAGACAAGAGGGACAACTCAACGCTGAAGCTTTCTTT	CASRQEGQLNAEAFF
.	TRBV18	TRBJ1-1	once	TGTGCCAGCTCATTAGGGGCGACAATGAACACTGAAGCTTTCTTT	CASSLGATMNTEAFF
.	TRBV3-1/TRBV3-2	TRBJ2-7	.	TGTGCCAGCAGCCAGAGGACTGAGGGTTACGAGCAGTACTTC	CASSQRTEGYEQYF
TRBD1	TRBV5-1	TRBJ1-6	.	TGCGCCAGCAGCTTACAGGGGGATAATTCACCCCTCCACTTT	CASSLQGDNSPLHF
.	TRBV6-4	TRBJ2-6	.	TGTGCCAGCGGAACGAGCTCTGGGGCCAACGTCCTGACTTTC	CASGTSSGANVLTF
.	TRBV3-1/TRBV3-2	TRBJ1-6	once	TGTGCCAGCAGCCAAGTGAATTCGAGGGAGCAGCTAAAAATAAATAATTCACCCCTCCACTTT	CASSQVNSREQLKINNSPLHF
.	TRBV3-1/TRBV3-2	TRBJ1-2	.	TGTGCCAGCAGATGGCGGGGAAGCAACTATGGCTACACCTTC	CASRWRGSNYGYTF
.	TRBV20-1	TRBJ2-3	once	TGCAGTGCTAGTGGGCGGGGGCGCGGTGATACGCAGTATTTT	CSASGRGRGDTQYF
TRBD2	TRBV28	TRBJ2-7	.	TGTGCCAGCACGACTAAGCGGGAGGGTGTGAGCTCCTACGAGCAGTACTTC	CASTTKREGVSSYEQYF
.	TRBV5-1	TRBJ2-5	.	TGCGCCAGCAGCTTGACCTCCCCACAAGAGACCCAGTACTTC	CASSLTSPQETQYF
TRBD2	TRBV3-1/TRBV3-2	TRBJ2-2	.	TGTGCCAGCAGTCTAGGACTAGCGACGAACACCGGGGAGCTGTTTTTT	CASSLGLATNTGELFF
.	TRBV7-9	TRBJ2-6	.	TGTGCCAGCAGCCCCGGAGCCGACTCTGGGGCCAACGTCCTGACTTTC	CASSPGADSGANVLTF
TRBD1	TRBV28	TRBJ1-2	.	TGTGCCAGCAGCACCTCATCCGGGACAGGGTCTTTGAGGGGCTACACCTTC	CASSTSSGTGSLRGYTF
.	TRBV6-1	TRBJ1-3	once	TGTGCCAGCAGTGAAGCGGGGGCTAGAAACACCATATATTTT	CASSEAGARNTIYF
.	TRBV19	TRBJ1-4	.	TGTGCCAGTAGGGGGGACGGACTTAATGAAAAACTGTTTTTT	CASRGDGLNEKLFF
.	TRBV30	TRBJ2-7	once	TGTGCCTGCCCTAGAAGGGACCGCCCCTACGAGCAGTACTTC	CACPRRDRPYEQYF
.	TRBV6-1	TRBJ2-7	.	TGTGCCAGCAGTGAATTTGGGGCGGCCTACGAGCAGTACTTC	CASSEFGAAYEQYF
.	TRBV6-1	TRBJ2-1	.	TGTGCCAGCAGTGAATTAGGGTTCCCGGAGGTCTTC	CASSELGFPEVF
.	TRBV7-9	TRBJ1-1	.	TGTGCCAGCAGCTTACAGGTGAACACTGAAGCTTTCTTT	CASSLQVNTEAFF